In its sample, the clone carrying this T cell receptor (beta chain) was seen a few times. The data stem from a study of early T cells in non-severe SARS-CoV-2 infection. TCRdb ran MiXCR on the 5' RACE reads and lists one entry per CDR3 protein. The table lists some 59,000 distinct CDR3 sequences, 8.7% of them singletons. This TCR was recovered from an adult who was a healthcare worker with PCR-confirmed SARS-CoV-2 infection or an uninfected control (not recorded which). This specimen consisted of whole blood, obtained at baseline.

The CDR3 is CASSLGTGETQYF. The CDR3 bases are TGTGCCAGCAGCTTAGGGACAGGAGAGACCCAGTACTTC. The chain couples TRBV11-1 to TRBJ2-5, with 7 bases identical to TRBD1. The junction had 0 bases not matched to a gene; V was cut back by 1 base and J by 4 bases. This CDR3 has 13 residues. In germline, CDR1 is SGHAT, CDR2 FQDESV (reference sequence). The full variable domain, completed using reference TRBV11-1 and TRBJ2-5, is EAEVAQSPRYKITEKSQAVAFWCDPISGHATLYWYRQILGQGPELLVQFQDESVVDDSQLPKDRFSAERLKGVDSTLKIQPAELGDSAMYLCASSLGTGETQYFGPGTRLLVL.